This T cell receptor (beta chain) was retrieved from a study of blood T cell repertoires in COVID-19. Study context: Samples of COVID-19 (acute and convalescent) were obtained from the United States, Italy and Spain. PBMCs, B-cell-depleted T cells, or T cells were the source of the cDNA or gDNA that made up the material.

Original handling: Scientists estimated how many nucleated cells there were by amplifying reference gene primers. Generated by immunoSEQ multiplex PCR, the TCRdb table keeps only in-frame clones and is missing some. That table supplies the V and J calls and clone size; D and trimming were determined from the DNA. The profile covers about 220,000 clones, with approximately 84% appearing a single time and approximately 2.9% taken by the ten largest. From germline, CDR1 is LGHNA and CDR2 YNFKEQ. With 0 bases clipped from V and 0 bases from J, the junction kept 5 bases outside the gene matches. This CDR3 region has 17 residues.

The sequencing input was peripheral blood. This chain joins TRBV4-2 and TRBJ2-1, with 7 bases lining up with TRBD2. The origin of this receptor is a woman aged 25 to 39 who had recovered from COVID-19. The CDR3 region is CASSQEGSSGSYNEQFF. The CDR3, as DNA: TGTGCCAGCAGCCAAGAGGGGTCTAGCGGCTCCTACAATGAGCAGTTCTTC.